These T cell receptor beta chains were read from a single sample in a study of identical twins. TCRdb redid the calling of the 5' RACE reads with MiXCR, one entry per CDR3 protein. The sample shows around 690,000 distinct CDR3 sequences, around 20% of them seen only once. This sample was also put to use in a study of T cells expressing NK-cell markers.

Sequenced material: PBMCs. The receptors shown here come from a woman under 30 in good health. CDR3s include the opening cysteine and the closing phenylalanine or tryptophan. Fields, in order: V gene, clone size, J gene, D gene, CDR3 protein, CDR3 DNA. D genes are given only for firm matches. Some rows mark clone size as missing; the rest say once, few, many or name a class of expanded clone.

V: TRBV30; size: -; J: TRBJ2-7; D: -; CDR3: CAWSVPRTEIYEQYF; DNA: TGTGCCTGGAGTGTACCGAGGACTGAGATCTACGAGCAGTACTTC
V: TRBV7-2; size: -; J: TRBJ2-2; D: TRBD2; CDR3: CASSPLGLAETGELFF; DNA: TGTGCCAGCAGTCCATTGGGACTAGCGGAAACCGGGGAGCTGTTTTTT
V: TRBV20-1; size: -; J: TRBJ1-1; D: -; CDR3: CSAPWGSNTEAFF; DNA: TGCAGTGCCCCGTGGGGCTCGAACACTGAAGCTTTCTTT
V: TRBV29-1; size: many; J: TRBJ2-7; D: -; CDR3: CSVEGSSYEQYF; DNA: TGCAGCGTTGAGGGCAGCAGTTACGAGCAGTACTTC
V: TRBV27; size: -; J: TRBJ2-3; D: TRBD2; CDR3: CASSTGTRGLDTQYF; DNA: TGTGCCAGCAGCACCGGGACTAGAGGCTTAGATACGCAGTATTTT
V: TRBV12-3/TRBV12-4; size: -; J: TRBJ1-3; D: -; CDR3: CASGPGEPSGNTIYF; DNA: TGTGCCAGCGGGCCGGGGGAACCCTCTGGAAACACCATATATTTT
V: TRBV7-2; size: few; J: TRBJ1-2; D: -; CDR3: CASSLTRGLTGRNGYTF; DNA: TGTGCCAGCAGCTTAACTAGGGGTCTTACAGGGAGGAATGGCTACACCTTC
V: TRBV20-1; size: -; J: TRBJ2-7; D: TRBD1; CDR3: CSAREDRDEQYF; DNA: TGCAGTGCTAGAGAGGACAGGGACGAGCAGTACTTC
V: TRBV11-2; size: -; J: TRBJ2-1; D: -; CDR3: CASSLTRGEQFF; DNA: TGTGCCAGCAGCTTAACTCGAGGTGAGCAGTTCTTC
V: TRBV29-1; size: -; J: TRBJ2-1; D: TRBD1; CDR3: CSVAQGVRLF; DNA: TGCAGCGTAGCTCAGGGGGTTCGCCTCTTC
V: TRBV7-9; size: -; J: TRBJ2-7; D: -; CDR3: CASTFPAGNYEQYF; DNA: TGTGCCAGCACCTTCCCGGCGGGGAACTACGAGCAGTACTTC
V: TRBV3-1; size: -; J: TRBJ2-5; D: TRBD2; CDR3: CASSLRGLAVLGTQYF; DNA: TGTGCCAGCAGCCTTAGGGGACTAGCGGTCCTAGGGACCCAGTACTTC
V: TRBV27; size: -; J: TRBJ2-2; D: TRBD1; CDR3: CASSSQGALAGELFF; DNA: TGTGCCAGCAGTTCACAGGGGGCGTTGGCCGGGGAGCTGTTTTTT
V: TRBV20-1; size: -; J: TRBJ1-2; D: TRBD1; CDR3: CSARGAGGWDYGYTF; DNA: TGCAGTGCTAGAGGGGCAGGGGGCTGGGACTATGGCTACACCTTC
V: TRBV10-3; size: -; J: TRBJ2-7; D: -; CDR3: CAISLQGSGYEQYF; DNA: TGTGCCATCAGCCTACAGGGTAGCGGTTACGAGCAGTACTTC
V: TRBV12-3/TRBV12-4; size: few; J: TRBJ1-1; D: -; CDR3: CASSLGDKNTEAFF; DNA: TGTGCCAGCAGTTTAGGGGACAAGAACACTGAAGCTTTCTTT
V: TRBV7-9; size: once; J: TRBJ2-7; D: -; CDR3: CASSFPGKVYEQYF; DNA: TGTGCCAGCAGCTTCCCGGGAAAAGTCTACGAGCAGTACTTC
V: TRBV9; size: few; J: TRBJ2-1; D: -; CDR3: CASSVEGYAYNEQFF; DNA: TGTGCCAGCAGCGTCGAGGGTTACGCCTACAATGAGCAGTTCTTC
V: TRBV7-6; size: -; J: TRBJ2-7; D: TRBD2; CDR3: CASSRLAGGPSEQYF; DNA: TGTGCCAGCAGCCGCCTAGCGGGAGGGCCCTCCGAGCAGTACTTC
V: TRBV20-1; size: many; J: TRBJ2-1; D: TRBD2; CDR3: CSARDRRLASNEQFF; DNA: TGCAGTGCTAGAGATCGGCGACTAGCGAGTAATGAGCAGTTCTTC
V: TRBV5-5; size: once; J: TRBJ2-7; D: -; CDR3: CASSLVDRRPYEQYF; DNA: TGTGCCAGCAGCTTGGTGGATCGTCGTCCCTACGAGCAGTACTTC
V: TRBV20-1; size: few; J: TRBJ1-1; D: -; CDR3: CSAGGVGGTEAFF; DNA: TGCAGTGCTGGAGGTGTGGGGGGCACTGAAGCTTTCTTT
V: TRBV10-3; size: -; J: TRBJ1-2; D: TRBD1; CDR3: CAISETWTGDLGYTF; DNA: TGTGCCATCAGTGAGACCTGGACAGGCGACTTGGGCTACACCTTC
V: TRBV20-1; size: few; J: TRBJ2-3; D: TRBD2; CDR3: CSARPIAGASPDTQYF; DNA: TGCAGTGCTAGGCCAATAGCGGGGGCCTCTCCCGATACGCAGTATTTT
V: TRBV11-2; size: -; J: TRBJ2-5; D: TRBD2; CDR3: CASSLIFSTSGAIETQYF; DNA: TGTGCCAGCAGCTTAATATTCTCCACTAGCGGGGCCATAGAGACCCAGTACTTC
V: TRBV6-1; size: -; J: TRBJ2-1; D: -; CDR3: CASSQSGGVNEQFF; DNA: TGTGCCAGCAGCCAGAGCGGTGGGGTCAATGAGCAGTTCTTC
V: TRBV12-3/TRBV12-4; size: -; J: TRBJ2-3; D: -; CDR3: CASSLYLGGITDTQYF; DNA: TGTGCCAGCAGTTTGTATTTGGGGGGCATCACAGATACGCAGTATTTT
V: TRBV20-1; size: -; J: TRBJ1-4; D: -; CDR3: CSAPGTLATNEKLFF; DNA: TGCAGTGCCCCCGGGACGCTTGCAACTAATGAAAAACTGTTTTTT
V: TRBV10-3; size: few; J: TRBJ2-5; D: -; CDR3: CATNPGTEETQYF; DNA: TGTGCCACCAATCCCGGGACTGAAGAGACCCAGTACTTC
V: TRBV5-5; size: -; J: TRBJ2-1; D: -; CDR3: CASSLVGPPVYQFF; DNA: TGTGCCAGCAGCTTGGTGGGGCCCCCTGTGTATCAGTTCTTC
V: TRBV20-1; size: few; J: TRBJ2-3; D: -; CDR3: CSAYGGRTDTQYF; DNA: TGCAGTGCTTACGGGGGGCGCACAGATACGCAGTATTTT
V: TRBV5-1; size: -; J: TRBJ2-7; D: TRBD2; CDR3: CASARAGTYEQYF; DNA: TGCGCCAGCGCGCGAGCGGGGACCTACGAGCAGTACTTC
V: TRBV12-3/TRBV12-4; size: -; J: TRBJ2-7; D: -; CDR3: CASRLRLYEQYF; DNA: TGTGCCAGCAGACTGCGTCTCTACGAGCAGTACTTC
V: TRBV5-1; size: -; J: TRBJ2-3; D: TRBD2; CDR3: CASSLLAGDITDTQYF; DNA: TGCGCCAGCAGCCTCCTAGCGGGGGACATCACAGATACGCAGTATTTT
V: TRBV12-3/TRBV12-4; size: few; J: TRBJ2-7; D: TRBD2; CDR3: CASSFTSGRVYEQYF; DNA: TGTGCCAGCAGTTTTACTAGCGGGAGGGTATACGAGCAGTACTTC
V: TRBV4-3; size: -; J: TRBJ2-1; D: -; CDR3: CASSQELGSSYNEQFF; DNA: TGCGCCAGCAGCCAAGAGTTAGGCAGCTCCTACAATGAGCAGTTCTTC
V: TRBV29-1; size: -; J: TRBJ2-7; D: -; CDR3: CSVEDGAYEQYF; DNA: TGCAGCGTCGAGGACGGGGCCTACGAGCAGTACTTC
V: TRBV5-1; size: -; J: TRBJ2-3; D: -; CDR3: CASSLMGGSTEDTQYF; DNA: TGCGCCAGCAGCTTGATGGGTGGGTCCACGGAAGATACGCAGTATTTT
V: TRBV4-1; size: -; J: TRBJ2-4; D: TRBD1; CDR3: CASSQASDRSIQYF; DNA: TGCGCCAGCAGCCAAGCGTCGGACAGGTCAATTCAGTACTTC
V: TRBV9; size: few; J: TRBJ2-7; D: TRBD2; CDR3: CARLAGPYEQYF; DNA: TGTGCCAGGTTAGCGGGGCCCTACGAGCAGTACTTC
V: TRBV9; size: many; J: TRBJ2-3; D: -; CDR3: CASSTPMGGLSDTQYF; DNA: TGTGCCAGCAGCACTCCGATGGGGGGCTTGTCAGATACGCAGTATTTT
V: TRBV29-1; size: few; J: TRBJ2-3; D: -; CDR3: CSVAYSSTDTQYF; DNA: TGCAGCGTGGCTTATTCTAGCACAGATACGCAGTATTTT
V: TRBV7-9; size: -; J: TRBJ1-6; D: TRBD1; CDR3: CASSLGDRGISPLHF; DNA: TGTGCCAGCAGCTTAGGGGACAGGGGTATTTCACCCCTCCACTTT
V: TRBV9; size: few; J: TRBJ2-7; D: -; CDR3: CASSVGPESDEQYF; DNA: TGTGCCAGCAGCGTAGGCCCGGAAAGCGACGAGCAGTACTTC
V: TRBV30; size: -; J: TRBJ2-5; D: -; CDR3: CAWSVTFQETQYF; DNA: TGTGCCTGGAGTGTAACCTTCCAAGAGACCCAGTACTTC
V: TRBV5-5; size: -; J: TRBJ1-2; D: TRBD1; CDR3: CASSGEQGVGYTF; DNA: TGTGCCAGCAGCGGGGAACAGGGGGTTGGCTACACCTTC
V: TRBV20-1; size: many; J: TRBJ2-7; D: TRBD2; CDR3: CSASEGLAGLEQYF; DNA: TGCAGTGCTAGCGAGGGACTAGCGGGTCTCGAGCAGTACTTC
V: TRBV4-3; size: -; J: TRBJ1-2; D: TRBD1; CDR3: CASSQVPGQGASLTGYTF; DNA: TGCGCCAGCAGCCAGGTACCAGGACAGGGGGCCTCTCTCACTGGCTACACCTTC
V: TRBV7-9; size: -; J: TRBJ1-4; D: TRBD1; CDR3: CASSFNRGKNEKLFF; DNA: TGTGCCAGCAGCTTCAACAGGGGGAAAAATGAAAAACTGTTTTTT
V: TRBV9; size: -; J: TRBJ2-2; D: -; CDR3: CASSVDWRSQTGELFF; DNA: TGTGCCAGCAGCGTAGATTGGCGGAGCCAGACCGGGGAGCTGTTTTTT
V: TRBV20-1; size: few; J: TRBJ2-1; D: TRBD2; CDR3: CSAQLAGGPYEQFF; DNA: TGCAGTGCGCAACTAGCGGGAGGGCCTTATGAGCAGTTCTTC
V: TRBV20-1; size: -; J: TRBJ2-7; D: -; CDR3: CSGCQGPGHEQYF; DNA: TGCAGTGGGTGCCAGGGACCGGGCCACGAGCAGTACTTC
V: TRBV6-6; size: -; J: TRBJ1-2; D: -; CDR3: CASSRTANWGYTF; DNA: TGTGCCAGCAGTCGGACGGCCAATTGGGGCTACACCTTC
V: TRBV7-3; size: few; J: TRBJ2-3; D: -; CDR3: CASSDGGVTDTQYF; DNA: TGTGCCAGCAGCGACGGCGGCGTCACAGATACGCAGTATTTT